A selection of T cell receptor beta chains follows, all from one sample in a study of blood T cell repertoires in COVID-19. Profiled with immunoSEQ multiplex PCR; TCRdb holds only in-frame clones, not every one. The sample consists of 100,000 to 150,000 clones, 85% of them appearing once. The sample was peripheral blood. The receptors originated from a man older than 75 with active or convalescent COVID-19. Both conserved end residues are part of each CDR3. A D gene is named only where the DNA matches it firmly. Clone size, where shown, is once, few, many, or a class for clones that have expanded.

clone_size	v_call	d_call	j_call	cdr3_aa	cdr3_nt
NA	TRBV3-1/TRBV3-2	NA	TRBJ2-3	CASSQDSHFAGSTDTQYF	TGTGCCAGCAGCCAAGATAGCCACTTCGCGGGAAGCACAGATACGCAGTATTTT
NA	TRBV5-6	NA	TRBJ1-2	CASIGGAIGGYTF	TGTGCCAGCATTGGAGGGGCAATCGGTGGCTACACCTTC
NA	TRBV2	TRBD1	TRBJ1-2	CASIPNPDRANGYTF	TGTGCCAGCATACCCAACCCGGACAGGGCTAATGGCTACACCTTC
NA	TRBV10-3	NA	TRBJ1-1	CAISAGTEAFF	TGTGCCATCAGTGCCGGGACTGAAGCTTTCTTT
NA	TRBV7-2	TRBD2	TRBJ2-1	CASSSASGGAYNEQFF	TGTGCCAGCAGCTCGGCTAGCGGGGGCGCCTACAATGAGCAGTTCTTC
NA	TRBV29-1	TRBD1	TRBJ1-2	CSGSRTGSHGYTF	TGCAGCGGGTCCCGGACAGGGTCGCATGGCTACACCTTC
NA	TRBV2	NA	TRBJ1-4	CASSPDNSRGSEKLFF	TGTGCCAGCAGCCCGGATAATAGCAGGGGTAGTGAAAAACTGTTTTTT
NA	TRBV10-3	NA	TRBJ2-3	CATTRGREADTQYF	TGTGCCACGACCCGGGGCAGGGAGGCAGATACGCAGTATTTT
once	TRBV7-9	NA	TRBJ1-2	CASSSNRDGYTF	TGTGCCAGCAGCTCGAACAGGGATGGCTACACCTTC
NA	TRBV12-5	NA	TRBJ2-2	CASGLGTTVGELFF	TGTGCTAGTGGTTTGGGGACTACCGTGGGGGAGCTGTTTTTT
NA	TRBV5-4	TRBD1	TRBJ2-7	CASSLALTGASYEQYF	TGTGCCAGCAGCTTGGCCTTGACAGGGGCTTCCTACGAGCAGTACTTC
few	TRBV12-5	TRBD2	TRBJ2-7	CASGLGGGLASYEQYF	TGTGCTAGTGGTTTGGGGGGTGGACTAGCGTCCTACGAGCAGTACTTC
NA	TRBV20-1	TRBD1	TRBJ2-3	CSASEGQGFGSDTQYF	TGCAGTGCTAGTGAGGGACAGGGTTTTGGCTCAGATACGCAGTATTTT
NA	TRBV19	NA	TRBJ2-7	CASSIEAGVLYEQYF	TGTGCCAGTAGTATAGAGGCAGGGGTTCTTTACGAGCAGTACTTC
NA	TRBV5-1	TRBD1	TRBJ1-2	CASSSEGASYYGYTF	TGCGCCAGCAGCTCGGAGGGGGCCTCATACTATGGCTACACCTTC
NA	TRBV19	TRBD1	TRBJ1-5	CASSLTTGINQPQHF	TGTGCCAGTAGTCTTACGACAGGGATTAATCAGCCCCAGCATTTT
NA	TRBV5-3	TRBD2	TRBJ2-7	CARSSAGVGEQYF	TGTGCCAGAAGCTCTGCGGGAGTGGGCGAGCAGTACTTC
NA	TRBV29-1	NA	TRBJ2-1	CSVVRQWEQFF	TGCAGCGTTGTGCGGCAATGGGAGCAGTTCTTC
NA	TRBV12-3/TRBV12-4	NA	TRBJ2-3	CASSPQGTDTQYF	TGTGCCAGCAGTCCCCAGGGCACAGATACGCAGTATTTT
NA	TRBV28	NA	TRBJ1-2	CASTQGGYGYTF	TGTGCCAGCACCCAAGGGGGCTATGGCTACACCTTC
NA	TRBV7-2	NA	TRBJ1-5	CASSLEGGYQPQHF	TGTGCCAGCAGCTTAGAAGGAGGTTATCAGCCCCAGCATTTT
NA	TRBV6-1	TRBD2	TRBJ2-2	CASSEPGGTGELFF	TGTGCCAGCAGTGAGCCGGGGGGGACCGGGGAGCTGTTTTTT